The 7 T cell receptor beta chains listed next were all sequenced from one sample in a study of response to subunit inactivated influenza vaccine. TCRdb redid the calling of the RT-PCR reads with MiXCR, one entry per CDR3 protein. Here the sample spans more than 200,000 distinct CDR3 sequences, less than 15% being singletons. The sample consisted of non-naive T cells sorted from PBMCs, taken 14 to 15 days before vaccination. These receptors were taken from a man aged 45-65 years who received an inactivated influenza vaccine.

J is TRBJ2-5 and V is TRBV3-1; D is perhaps TRBD2 (6 bases). Trimming cost V 0 bases and J 7 bases, with 21 bases left between them. CDR1 is LGHDT and CDR2 is YNNKEL in the germline V gene (reference sequence). This CDR3 is 17 amino acids long. Here the CDR3 reads CASSQDKVGMMGGTQYF. CDR3 in DNA: TGTGCCAGCAGCCAAGATAAAGTTGGGATGATGGGGGGGACCCAGTACTTC.

This clonotype was seen a handful of times. The chain joins TRBV6-2 or TRBV6-3 to TRBJ2-7; TRBD1 agrees at 9 bases. Germline CDR1 and CDR2: MNHEY and SVGEGT. The V and J ends lost 5 bases and 5 bases, in that order; junction bases with no gene match: 7. This CDR3 spans 14 amino acids. CDR3 DNA: TGTGCCAGCAGTCCACCGGGACAGGGTAACGAGCAGTACTTC. This sequence encodes CASSPPGQGNEQYF.

This clonotype has only a few counts. This chain connects TRBV28 to TRBJ1-1; TRBD1 agrees at 10 bases. The junction had 7 bases not matched to a gene; V was cut back by 6 bases and J by 6 bases. Germline loops: CDR1 MDHEN, CDR2 SYDVKM. The CDR3 totals 14 residues. The CDR3 is CASRPGTGVAEAFF. The CDR3 DNA reads as TGTGCCAGCAGACCCGGGACAGGGGTTGCTGAAGCTTTCTTT. The variable domain in full, with the rest retrieved from reference TRBV28 and TRBJ1-1, is DVKVTQSSRYLVKRTGEKVFLECVQDMDHENMFWYRQDPGLGLRLIYFSYDVKMKEKGDIPEGYSVSREKKERFSLILESASTNQTSMYLCASRPGTGVAEAFFGQGTRLTVV.

V usage is TRBV3-1 and J usage is TRBJ2-3; D unresolved. Germline lookup yields CDR1 LGHDT and CDR2 YNNKEL (reference sequence). CDR3 size: 15 residues. Trimming took 0 bases from V and 4 from J, leaving 11 bases between them. The CDR3 sequence is CASSQDLSSADTQYF. CDR3 sequence (DNA): TGTGCCAGCAGCCAAGATTTATCAAGCGCAGATACGCAGTATTTT.

This clonotype came up many times. The chain is built from TRBV2 and TRBJ1-5; D not certain. This CDR3 has 14 amino acids. Trimming took off 7 bases at V and 1 base at J, with 11 bases between the two ends. Per germline, CDR1 SNHLY and CDR2 FYNNEI. Written as DNA, the CDR3 is TGTGCCAGCACACGTACAGAAAGCAATCAGCCCCAGCATTTT. It encodes CASTRTESNQPQHF.

The genes are TRBV20-1 and TRBJ2-3, with 13 bases aligning to TRBD2. The CDR3 loop spans 16 amino acids. V shed 1 base, J shed 3 bases, and the junction held 4 bases outside the gene matches. Looked up from germline, CDR1 is DFQATT and CDR2 is SNEGSKA (reference sequence). CDR3 DNA: TGCAGTGCTAGAGCGATGACTAGCGGGAGGACAGATACGCAGTATTTT. This sequence encodes CSARAMTSGRTDTQYF.

This clonotype was detected ten times or more. The V call is TRBV5-6, the J call TRBJ1-3; D remains unclear. CDR1 is SGHDT, CDR2 YYEEEE, per germline. Trimming stripped 4 bases from V and 4 bases from J, with 6 bases between. The CDR3 extends over 12 amino acids. In DNA, the CDR3 is TGTGCCAGCAGCACGGGGGGAAACACCATATATTTT. It translates to CASSTGGNTIYF.